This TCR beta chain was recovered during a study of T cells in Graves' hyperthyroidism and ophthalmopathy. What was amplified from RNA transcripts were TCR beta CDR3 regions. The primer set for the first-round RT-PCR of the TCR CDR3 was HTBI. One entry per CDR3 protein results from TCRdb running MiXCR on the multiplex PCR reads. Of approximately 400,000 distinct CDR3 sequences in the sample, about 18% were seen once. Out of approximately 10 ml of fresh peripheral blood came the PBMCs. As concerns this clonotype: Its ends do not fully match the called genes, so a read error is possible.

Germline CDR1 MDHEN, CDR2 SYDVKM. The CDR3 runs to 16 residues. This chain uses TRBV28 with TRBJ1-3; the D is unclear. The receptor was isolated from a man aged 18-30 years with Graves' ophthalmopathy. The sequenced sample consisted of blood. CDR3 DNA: TGTGCCAGCAGTTCCTCCTCCGGGTGGCCTGGGAACACCATATATTTT. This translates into CASSSSSGWPGNTIYF.